This T cell receptor (beta chain) came from a study of blood T cell repertoires in COVID-19. Original methodology: How many nucleated cells were present was estimated from reference gene primer amplification. TCRdb's copy holds only in-frame clones and misses some; the assay was immunoSEQ multiplex PCR. V and J calls and clone size come straight from that table; D and trimming were deduced from the DNA. In the table there are hundreds of thousands of clones, around nine tenths of which are singletons. The CDR3 has 14 amino acids. Germline CDR1 LNHDA, CDR2 SQIVND (reference sequence). The ends lost 7 bases at V and 7 bases at J; junction bases unmatched: 8.

Input material: PBMCs or T cells enriched from blood (not recorded which). This sequence originates from a woman aged 50 to 65 who had recovered from COVID-19. V usage is TRBV19 and J usage is TRBJ2-2; 8 nucleotides align to TRBD1. CDR3 loop: CASNGRGQGGELFF. Written as DNA, the CDR3 is TGTGCCAGTAATGGCAGGGGGCAGGGCGGGGAGCTGTTTTTT.